This paragraph covers one T cell receptor (beta chain) sequence. This PCR relied on a set of 60 Vbeta primers and 13 Jbeta primers. Clones were read by immunoSEQ multiplex PCR, and TCRdb kept only the in-frame ones, dropping some. The ten top clones account for 11%, within a sample of 50,000 to 60,000 clones. Germline CDR1 reads MDHEN; CDR2 reads SYDVKM. This CDR3 spans 15 amino acids. J lost 2 bases, V lost 5 bases, and 6 bases had no gene match. This entry is derived from a study of cytomegalovirus exposure and HLA in healthy donors. Sequencing was done on a sample of PBMCs. This receptor was identified in a woman in her forties or fifties in good health and CMV-seropositive. The V and J genes are TRBV28 and TRBJ1-3, with 7 nucleotides matching TRBD1. The CDR3 DNA reads TGTGCCAGCAGTCCACAGACAGGGCCTGGAAACACCATATATTTT. Its translation: CASSPQTGPGNTIYF.